A selection of T cell receptor beta chains follows, all from one sample in a study of post-analysis software for immune sequencing data. TCRdb reprocessed the PCR reads with MiXCR, giving one entry per CDR3 protein. The profile shows about 170,000 distinct CDR3 sequences, 30% of them singletons. Material: blood. The source of these receptors is a girl between 10 and 17 years old with multiple sclerosis. The CDR3 runs from the conserved cysteine through the conserved F or W. A D gene is named only where the DNA matches it firmly. Some rows have no size entry. The others give once, few or many, or a class for an expanded clone.

j_call,clone_size,v_call,cdr3_length,d_call,cdr3_aa,cdr3_nt
TRBJ2-7,many,TRBV27,13,NA,CASSLSGFYEQYF,TGTGCCAGCAGTTTATCAGGGTTCTACGAGCAGTACTTC
TRBJ1-2,many,TRBV5-8,13,TRBD1,CASTRTGSRGYTF,TGTGCCAGCACCAGGACAGGGAGTAGAGGCTACACCTTC
TRBJ2-7,NA,TRBV7-3,14,NA,CASSLGDLQDEQYF,TGTGCCAGCAGCTTAGGGGACCTTCAGGATGAGCAGTACTTC
TRBJ2-7,many,TRBV12-3/TRBV12-4,14,NA,CASSFEDSTYEQYF,TGTGCCAGCAGTTTTGAGGACAGCACCTACGAGCAGTACTTC
TRBJ2-3,many,TRBV5-1,16,NA,CASSLTAITSTDTQYF,TGCGCCAGCAGCTTGACGGCGATAACTAGCACAGATACGCAGTATTTT
TRBJ2-7,NA,TRBV5-1,14,NA,CASSLNQGPGEQYF,TGCGCCAGCAGCTTAAACCAGGGGCCTGGGGAGCAGTACTTC
TRBJ2-7,many,TRBV4-1,12,NA,CASSSYSYEQYF,TGCGCCAGCAGCTCTTACTCCTACGAGCAGTACTTC
TRBJ1-5,many,TRBV10-3,14,NA,CAISDGLDHQPQHF,TGTGCCATCAGTGACGGCTTGGACCATCAGCCCCAGCATTTT
TRBJ2-7,NA,TRBV14,14,NA,CASRRGGETYEQYF,TGTGCCAGCAGGAGAGGCGGGGAGACCTACGAGCAGTACTTC
TRBJ1-5,few,TRBV18,14,NA,CASSRWTGNQPQHF,TGTGCCAGCTCACGATGGACAGGCAATCAGCCCCAGCATTTT
TRBJ2-5,few,TRBV7-2,14,NA,CASSRPRPQETQYF,TGTGCCAGCAGCCGCCCGAGACCACAAGAGACCCAGTACTTC
TRBJ2-7,many,TRBV11-2,13,NA,CASSLGRSYEQYF,TGTGCCAGCAGCTTAGGGAGAAGCTACGAGCAGTACTTC
TRBJ2-1,many,TRBV5-1,16,TRBD2,CASSPGSGRSYNEQFF,TGCGCCAGCAGCCCGGGCAGCGGGAGGTCCTACAATGAGCAGTTCTTC
TRBJ2-1,many,TRBV20-1,14,TRBD2,CSARAGGVINEQFF,TGCAGTGCTAGGGCGGGAGGTGTCATCAATGAGCAGTTCTTC
TRBJ1-1,few,TRBV6-5,15,NA,CASSKKGVMNTEAFF,TGTGCCAGCAGTAAGAAGGGGGTCATGAACACTGAAGCTTTCTTT
TRBJ1-2,few,TRBV12-3/TRBV12-4,14,NA,CASSKGGPNYGYTF,TGTGCCAGCTCTAAAGGGGGGCCGAACTATGGCTACACCTTC
TRBJ2-7,many,TRBV25-1,14,TRBD1,CASSRQGNSYEQYF,TGTGCCAGCAGCCGACAGGGAAACTCCTACGAGCAGTACTTC
TRBJ1-2,few,TRBV14,16,TRBD1,CASSHLTGDPFYGYTF,TGTGCCAGCAGCCATCTGACAGGGGACCCTTTCTATGGCTACACCTTC
TRBJ2-5,few,TRBV29-1,19,TRBD2,CSVEPIYGSGSIFRETQYF,TGCAGCGTTGAACCCATCTATGGTAGCGGGAGTATTTTTAGGGAGACCCAGTACTTC
TRBJ2-7,many,TRBV5-1,15,TRBD2,CASSLVLAEGDEQYF,TGCGCCAGCAGCTTGGTACTAGCGGAAGGAGACGAGCAGTACTTC
TRBJ1-5,many,TRBV3-1,14,NA,CASSQRLGGQPQHF,TGTGCCAGCAGCCAGCGACTAGGCGGTCAGCCCCAGCATTTT
TRBJ2-7,once,TRBV9,15,NA,CASSVEPQGAYEQYF,TGTGCCAGCAGCGTAGAACCCCAGGGCGCCTACGAGCAGTACTTC
TRBJ2-1,NA,TRBV11-2,15,NA,CASSLGGAKRNEQFF,TGTGCCAGCAGCTTAGGAGGGGCGAAGAGGAATGAGCAGTTCTTC
TRBJ2-7,many,TRBV29-1,12,TRBD2,CSVEQGTSGQYF,TGCAGCGTTGAACAGGGGACTAGCGGGCAGTACTTC
TRBJ2-1,NA,TRBV20-1,15,TRBD2,CSTSRGGNSYNEQFF,TGCAGTACTAGTCGCGGGGGAAACTCCTACAATGAGCAGTTCTTC
TRBJ2-7,many,TRBV6-1,17,TRBD2,CASSEEILREGRREQYF,TGTGCCAGCAGTGAAGAAATTTTACGGGAGGGCCGCCGGGAGCAGTACTTC
TRBJ2-1,few,TRBV4-2,16,NA,CASSNSAEKAYNEQFF,TGTGCCAGCAGCAATTCAGCGGAAAAGGCCTACAATGAGCAGTTCTTC
TRBJ2-5,NA,TRBV5-1,16,TRBD1,CASSFRGGPGDNEQYF,TGCGCCAGCAGCTTCAGAGGGGGCCCCGGCGACAATGAGCAGTACTTC
TRBJ2-3,many,TRBV5-1,16,NA,CASSLAERTRTDTQYF,TGCGCCAGCAGCTTGGCCGAGAGGACTCGCACAGATACGCAGTATTTT
TRBJ2-1,many,TRBV7-9,12,NA,CASSLAPAEQFF,TGTGCCAGCAGCTTAGCGCCGGCAGAGCAGTTCTTC
TRBJ1-4,many,TRBV29-1,14,NA,CSVPSEATNEKLFF,TGCAGCGTCCCTTCGGAAGCAACTAATGAAAAACTGTTTTTT
TRBJ1-4,NA,TRBV7-2,16,NA,CASGLAGLGTNEKLFF,TGTGCCAGCGGACTTGCGGGGTTAGGAACTAATGAAAAACTGTTTTTT
TRBJ2-3,NA,TRBV12-3/TRBV12-4,15,NA,CASSLLSPGADTQYF,TGTGCCAGCAGTCTACTAAGCCCAGGGGCCGATACGCAGTATTTT
TRBJ2-5,NA,TRBV5-4,15,NA,CASSSIYNRAQTQYF,TGTGCCAGCAGCTCCATCTACAACAGGGCCCAGACCCAGTACTTC
TRBJ2-7,NA,TRBV5-1,12,NA,CASSSGLNEQYF,TGCGCCAGCAGCTCGGGTCTAAATGAGCAGTACTTC
TRBJ2-7,NA,TRBV6-6,14,TRBD1,CASRATGTGFEQYF,TGTGCCAGCAGGGCCACCGGGACAGGGTTCGAGCAGTACTTC
TRBJ2-1,many,TRBV29-1,11,TRBD2,CSVKRDDEQFF,TGCAGCGTTAAGCGGGATGATGAGCAGTTCTTC
TRBJ2-1,many,TRBV19,12,NA,CASSIGRNEQFF,TGTGCCAGTAGTATAGGGCGTAATGAGCAGTTCTTC
TRBJ1-2,many,TRBV4-1,15,NA,CASSQGGPHVEGYTF,TGCGCCAGCAGCCAAGGCGGGCCGCACGTTGAGGGCTACACCTTC
TRBJ2-1,NA,TRBV11-3,12,NA,CASSFQSNEQFF,TGTGCCAGCAGCTTCCAAAGCAATGAGCAGTTCTTC
TRBJ2-5,many,TRBV11-2,14,NA,CASSRTATRETQYF,TGTGCCAGCAGCCGCACAGCGACCCGGGAGACCCAGTACTTC
TRBJ2-3,many,TRBV5-1,14,NA,CASSLVPGSDTQYF,TGCGCCAGCAGCTTGGTACCAGGGTCGGATACGCAGTATTTT
TRBJ1-2,NA,TRBV30,13,NA,CAWSYWGSYGYTF,TGTGCCTGGAGCTATTGGGGGTCTTATGGCTACACCTTC
TRBJ1-6,few,TRBV4-1,15,NA,CASSQGDMYNSPLHF,TGCGCCAGCAGCCAAGGGGACATGTATAATTCACCCCTCCACTTT
TRBJ2-1,many,TRBV10-3,15,NA,CAISESKTSSYEQFF,TGTGCCATCAGTGAGTCGAAGACTTCCTCGTATGAGCAGTTCTTC
TRBJ2-5,NA,TRBV18,15,TRBD1,CASSRRTGSEETQYF,TGTGCCAGCTCACGTCGGACAGGTAGTGAGGAGACCCAGTACTTC
TRBJ2-3,many,TRBV7-8,13,TRBD2,CASSAPAGGTQYF,TGTGCCAGCAGCGCCCCAGCGGGAGGTACGCAGTATTTT
TRBJ2-1,NA,TRBV27,18,NA,CASSLGHRLGGSYNEQFF,TGTGCCAGCAGTTTAGGGCACCGTTTGGGAGGATCCTACAATGAGCAGTTCTTC
TRBJ2-1,NA,TRBV7-2,15,TRBD1,CASSQGQGPYNEQFF,TGTGCCAGCAGCCAGGGACAGGGCCCCTACAATGAGCAGTTCTTC